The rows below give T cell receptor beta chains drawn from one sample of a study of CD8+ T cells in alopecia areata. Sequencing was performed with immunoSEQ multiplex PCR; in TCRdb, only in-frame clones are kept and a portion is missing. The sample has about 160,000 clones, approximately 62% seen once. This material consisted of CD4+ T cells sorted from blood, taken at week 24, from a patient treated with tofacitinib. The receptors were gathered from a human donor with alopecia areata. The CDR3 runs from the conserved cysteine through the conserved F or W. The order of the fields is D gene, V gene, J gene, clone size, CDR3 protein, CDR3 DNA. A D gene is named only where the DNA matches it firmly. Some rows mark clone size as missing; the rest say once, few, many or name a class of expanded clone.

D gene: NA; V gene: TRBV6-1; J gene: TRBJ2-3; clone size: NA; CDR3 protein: CASKRLHPTDTQYF; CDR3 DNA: TGTGCCAGCAAACGACTCCACCCCACAGATACGCAGTATTTT
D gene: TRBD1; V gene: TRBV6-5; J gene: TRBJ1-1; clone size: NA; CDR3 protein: CASTRDRALNTEAFF; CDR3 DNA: TGTGCCAGCACCCGGGACAGAGCATTAAACACTGAAGCTTTCTTT
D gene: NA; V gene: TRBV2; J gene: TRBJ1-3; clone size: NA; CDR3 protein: CASRYREGAGNTIYF; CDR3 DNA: TGTGCCAGCAGATACAGGGAAGGAGCTGGAAACACCATATATTTT
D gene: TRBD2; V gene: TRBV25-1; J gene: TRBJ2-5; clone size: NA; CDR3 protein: CASSSRGTSGGLEETQYF; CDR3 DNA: TGTGCCAGCAGTTCCCGTGGGACTAGCGGGGGATTGGAGGAGACCCAGTACTTC
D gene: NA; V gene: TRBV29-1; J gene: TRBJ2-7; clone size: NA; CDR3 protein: CSVIGPPAYEQYF; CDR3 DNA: TGCAGCGTAATCGGGCCTCCAGCCTACGAGCAGTACTTC
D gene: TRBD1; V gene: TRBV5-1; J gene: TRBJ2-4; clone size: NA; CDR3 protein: CASPGTALAKNIQYF; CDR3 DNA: TGCGCCAGTCCGGGGACAGCACTAGCCAAAAACATTCAGTACTTC
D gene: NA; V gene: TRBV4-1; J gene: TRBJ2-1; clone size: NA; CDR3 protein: CASGVSGVYNEQFF; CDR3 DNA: TGCGCCAGCGGAGTATCGGGAGTCTACAATGAGCAGTTCTTC
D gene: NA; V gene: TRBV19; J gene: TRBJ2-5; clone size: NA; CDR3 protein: CASSSLGLQETQYF; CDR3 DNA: TGTGCCAGTAGTAGCCTAGGGCTCCAAGAGACCCAGTACTTC
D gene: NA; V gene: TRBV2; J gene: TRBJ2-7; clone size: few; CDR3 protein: CASSREIPYEQYF; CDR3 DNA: TGTGCCAGCAGTCGGGAAATTCCCTACGAGCAGTACTTC
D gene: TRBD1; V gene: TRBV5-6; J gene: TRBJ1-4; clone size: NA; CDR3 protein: CASSLEGGQDQKLFF; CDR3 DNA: TGTGCCAGCAGCTTAGAAGGGGGACAGGACCAAAAACTGTTTTTT